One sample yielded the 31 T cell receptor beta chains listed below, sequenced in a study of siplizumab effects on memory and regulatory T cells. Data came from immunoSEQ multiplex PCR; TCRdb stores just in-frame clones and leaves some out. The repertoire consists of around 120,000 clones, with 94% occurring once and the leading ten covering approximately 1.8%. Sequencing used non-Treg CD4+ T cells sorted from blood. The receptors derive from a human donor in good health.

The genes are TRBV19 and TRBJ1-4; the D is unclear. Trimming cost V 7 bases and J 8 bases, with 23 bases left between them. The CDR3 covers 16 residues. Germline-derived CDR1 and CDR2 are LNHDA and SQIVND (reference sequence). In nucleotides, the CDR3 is TGTGCCAGTATCACAAAGTTGGGAGGGCTTACGGAAAAACTGTTTTTT. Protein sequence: CASITKLGGLTEKLFF.

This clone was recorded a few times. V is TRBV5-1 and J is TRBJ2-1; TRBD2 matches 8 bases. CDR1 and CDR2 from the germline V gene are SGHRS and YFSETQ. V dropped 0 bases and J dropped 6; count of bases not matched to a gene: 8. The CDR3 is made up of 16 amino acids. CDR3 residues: CASSLAGSGNVNEQFF. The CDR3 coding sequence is TGCGCCAGCAGCTTGGCAGGTAGCGGGAATGTCAATGAGCAGTTCTTC.

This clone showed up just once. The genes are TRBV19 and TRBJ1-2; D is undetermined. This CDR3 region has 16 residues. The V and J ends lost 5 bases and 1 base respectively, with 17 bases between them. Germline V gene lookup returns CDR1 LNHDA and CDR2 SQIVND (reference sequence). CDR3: CASSSPSDGNNYGYTF. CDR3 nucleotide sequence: TGTGCCAGTAGTTCCCCGTCCGACGGAAATAACTATGGCTACACCTTC.

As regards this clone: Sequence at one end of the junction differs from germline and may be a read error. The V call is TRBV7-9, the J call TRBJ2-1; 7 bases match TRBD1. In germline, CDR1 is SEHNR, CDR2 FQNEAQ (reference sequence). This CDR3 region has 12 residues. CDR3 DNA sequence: TGTGCCAGCAGCTTAGATGACAGGGTCTTCCTCTTC. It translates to CASSLDDRVFLF.

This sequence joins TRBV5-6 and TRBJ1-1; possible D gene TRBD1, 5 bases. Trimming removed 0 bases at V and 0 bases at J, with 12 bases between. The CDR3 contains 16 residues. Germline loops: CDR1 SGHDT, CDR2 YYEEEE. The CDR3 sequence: CASSLATGRVNTEAFF. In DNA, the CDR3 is TGTGCCAGCAGCTTGGCTACGGGACGGGTGAACACTGAAGCTTTCTTT.

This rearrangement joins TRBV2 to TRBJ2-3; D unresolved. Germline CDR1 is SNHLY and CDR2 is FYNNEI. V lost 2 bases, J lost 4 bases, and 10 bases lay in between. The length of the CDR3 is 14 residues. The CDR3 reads CASSERPSADTQYF. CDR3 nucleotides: TGTGCCAGCAGTGAACGCCCAAGCGCAGATACGCAGTATTTT.

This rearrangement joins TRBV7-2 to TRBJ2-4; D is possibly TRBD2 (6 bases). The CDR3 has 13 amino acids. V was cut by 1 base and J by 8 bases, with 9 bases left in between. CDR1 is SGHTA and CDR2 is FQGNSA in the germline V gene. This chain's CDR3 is CASSLGLGDIQYF. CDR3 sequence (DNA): TGTGCCAGCAGCTTAGGACTAGGGGACATTCAGTACTTC.

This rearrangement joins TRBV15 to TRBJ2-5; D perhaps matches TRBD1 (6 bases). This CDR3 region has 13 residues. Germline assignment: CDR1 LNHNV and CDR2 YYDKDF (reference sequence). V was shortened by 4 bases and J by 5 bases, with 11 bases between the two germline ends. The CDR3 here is CATSNRVVETQYF. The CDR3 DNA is TGTGCCACCAGCAACAGGGTGGTCGAGACCCAGTACTTC.

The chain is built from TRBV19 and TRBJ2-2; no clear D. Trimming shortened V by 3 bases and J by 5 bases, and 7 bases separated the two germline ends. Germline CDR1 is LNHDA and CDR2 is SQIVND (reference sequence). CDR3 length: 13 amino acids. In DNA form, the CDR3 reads TGTGCCAGTAGTATCCTGAAGACCGGGGAGCTGTTTTTT. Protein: CASSILKTGELFF.

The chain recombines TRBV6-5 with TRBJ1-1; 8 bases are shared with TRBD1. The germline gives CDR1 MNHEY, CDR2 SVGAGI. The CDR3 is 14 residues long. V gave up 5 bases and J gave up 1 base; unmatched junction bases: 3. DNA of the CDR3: TGTGCCAGCAGTGCGGGACAGGAGAACACTGAAGCTTTCTTT. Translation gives CASSAGQENTEAFF.

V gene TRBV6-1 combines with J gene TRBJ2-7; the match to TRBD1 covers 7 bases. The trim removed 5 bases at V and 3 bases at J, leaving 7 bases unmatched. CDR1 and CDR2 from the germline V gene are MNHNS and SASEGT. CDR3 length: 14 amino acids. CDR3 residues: CASSSTGPHYEQYF. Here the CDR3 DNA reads TGTGCCAGCAGTTCGACAGGGCCCCACTACGAGCAGTACTTC.

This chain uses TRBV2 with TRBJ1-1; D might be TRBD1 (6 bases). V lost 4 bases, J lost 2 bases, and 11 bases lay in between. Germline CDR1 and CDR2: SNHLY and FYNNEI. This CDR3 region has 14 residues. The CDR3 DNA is TGTGCCAGCAGTGCCACAGGGATAAACACTGAAGCTTTCTTT. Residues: CASSATGINTEAFF. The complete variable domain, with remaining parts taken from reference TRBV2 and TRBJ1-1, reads EPEVTQTPSHQVTQMGQEVILRCVPISNHLYFYWYRQILGQKVEFLVSFYNNEISEKSEIFDDQFSVERPDGSNFTLKIRSTKLEDSAMYFCASSATGINTEAFFGQGTRLTVV.

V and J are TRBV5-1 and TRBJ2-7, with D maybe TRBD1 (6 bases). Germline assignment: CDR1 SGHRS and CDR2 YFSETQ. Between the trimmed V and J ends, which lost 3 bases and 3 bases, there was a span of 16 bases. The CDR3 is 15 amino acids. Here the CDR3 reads CASSSGQSGNYEQYF. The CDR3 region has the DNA TGCGCCAGCAGCTCGGGACAATCTGGGAACTACGAGCAGTACTTC.

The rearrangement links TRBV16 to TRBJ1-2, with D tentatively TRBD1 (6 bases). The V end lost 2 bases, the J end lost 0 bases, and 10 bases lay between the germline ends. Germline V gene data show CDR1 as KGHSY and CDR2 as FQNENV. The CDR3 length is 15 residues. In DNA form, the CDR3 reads TGTGCCAGCAGCCAAGGCAGGGGAGCTAACTATGGCTACACCTTC. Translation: CASSQGRGANYGYTF.

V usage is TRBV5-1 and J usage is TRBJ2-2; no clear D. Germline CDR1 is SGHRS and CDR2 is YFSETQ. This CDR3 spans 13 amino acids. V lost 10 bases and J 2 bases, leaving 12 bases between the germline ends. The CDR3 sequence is CAGKDTNTGELFF. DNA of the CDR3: TGCGCCGGGAAAGACACAAACACCGGGGAGCTGTTTTTT.

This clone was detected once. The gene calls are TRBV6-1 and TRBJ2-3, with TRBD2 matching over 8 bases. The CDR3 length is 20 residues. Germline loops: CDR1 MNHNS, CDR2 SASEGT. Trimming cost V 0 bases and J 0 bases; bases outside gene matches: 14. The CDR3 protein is CASSEALPAGGASSTDTQYF. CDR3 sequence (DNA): TGTGCCAGCAGTGAAGCGCTTCCGGCGGGGGGCGCCTCCAGCACAGATACGCAGTATTTT.

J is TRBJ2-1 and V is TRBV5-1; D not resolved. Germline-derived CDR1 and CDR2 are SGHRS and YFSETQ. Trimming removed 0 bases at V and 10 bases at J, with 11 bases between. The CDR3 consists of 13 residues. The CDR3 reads CASSLVLSGEQFF. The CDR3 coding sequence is TGCGCCAGCAGCTTGGTCCTCTCTGGGGAGCAGTTCTTC.

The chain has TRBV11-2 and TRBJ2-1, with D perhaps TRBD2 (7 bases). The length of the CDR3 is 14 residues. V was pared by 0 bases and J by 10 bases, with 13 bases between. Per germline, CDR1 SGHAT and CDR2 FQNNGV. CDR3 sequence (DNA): TGTGCCAGCAGCTTAGACGGGGGGCTAGAGGAGCAGTTCTTC. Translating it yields CASSLDGGLEEQFF.

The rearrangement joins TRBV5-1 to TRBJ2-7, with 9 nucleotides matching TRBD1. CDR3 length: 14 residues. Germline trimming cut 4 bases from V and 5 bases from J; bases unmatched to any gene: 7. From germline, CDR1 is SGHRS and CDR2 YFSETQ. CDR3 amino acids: CASSRGDRVDEQYF. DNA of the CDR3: TGCGCCAGCAGCCGGGGGGACAGGGTTGACGAGCAGTACTTC.

CDR3 DNA: TGTGCCAGCAGTTTTTCCGGACATGAGCAGTTCTTC. Its protein is CASSFSGHEQFF. The chain employs TRBV28 and TRBJ2-1; no firm D call. The germline gives CDR1 MDHEN, CDR2 SYDVKM. V was cut by 3 bases and J by 8 bases, with 8 bases left in between. The CDR3 covers 12 residues.

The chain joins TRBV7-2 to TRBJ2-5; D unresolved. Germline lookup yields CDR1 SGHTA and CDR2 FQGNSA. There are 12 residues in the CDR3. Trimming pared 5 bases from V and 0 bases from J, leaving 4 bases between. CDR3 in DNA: TGTGCCAGCAGCGCGTACCAAGAGACCCAGTACTTC. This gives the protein CASSAYQETQYF.

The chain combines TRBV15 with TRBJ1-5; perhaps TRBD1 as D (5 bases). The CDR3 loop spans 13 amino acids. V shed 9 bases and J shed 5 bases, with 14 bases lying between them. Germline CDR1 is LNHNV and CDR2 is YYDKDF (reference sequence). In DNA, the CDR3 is TGTGCCACAGGTGCAGGGCCAGATCAGCCCCAGCATTTT. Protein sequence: CATGAGPDQPQHF. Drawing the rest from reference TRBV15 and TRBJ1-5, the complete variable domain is DAMVIQNPRYQVTQFGKPVTLSCSQTLNHNVMYWYQQKSSQAPKLLFHYYDKDFNNEADTPDNFQSRRPNTSFCFLDIRSPGLGDTAMYLCATGAGPDQPQHFGDGTRLSIL.

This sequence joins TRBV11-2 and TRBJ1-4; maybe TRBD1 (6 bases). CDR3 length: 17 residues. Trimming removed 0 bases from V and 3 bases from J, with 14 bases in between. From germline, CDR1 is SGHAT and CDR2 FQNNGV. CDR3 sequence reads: CASSLDGDTPSNEKLFF. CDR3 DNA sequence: TGTGCCAGCAGCTTAGATGGGGACACCCCCTCTAATGAAAAACTGTTTTTT.

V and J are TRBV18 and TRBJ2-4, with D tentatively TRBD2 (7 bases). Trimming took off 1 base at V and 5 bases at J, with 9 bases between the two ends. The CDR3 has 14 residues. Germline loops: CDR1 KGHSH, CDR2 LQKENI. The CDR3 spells CASSPLGGQNIQYF. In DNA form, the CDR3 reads TGTGCCAGCTCACCACTCGGGGGGCAAAACATTCAGTACTTC.

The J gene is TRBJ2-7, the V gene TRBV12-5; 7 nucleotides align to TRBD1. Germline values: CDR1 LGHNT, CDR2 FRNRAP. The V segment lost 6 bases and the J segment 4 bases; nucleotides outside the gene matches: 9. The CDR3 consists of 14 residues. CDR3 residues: CASGRTGERYEQYF. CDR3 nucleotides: TGTGCTAGTGGCCGGACAGGAGAACGTTACGAGCAGTACTTC.

The CDR3 bases are TGTGCCAGCCCCGCGGTAGCGGGAGTCAATGAGCAGTTCTTC. It yields the protein CASPAVAGVNEQFF. The chain is built from TRBV21-1 and TRBJ2-1; TRBD2 is the table's D call and was not checked against the DNA. TRBV21-1 has pseudogene status. The CDR3 is 14 residues long.

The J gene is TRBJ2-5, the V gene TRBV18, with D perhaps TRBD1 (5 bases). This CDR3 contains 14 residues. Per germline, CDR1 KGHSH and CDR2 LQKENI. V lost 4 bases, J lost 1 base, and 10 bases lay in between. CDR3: CASSLQESQETQYF. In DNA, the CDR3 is TGTGCCAGCTCACTACAGGAATCCCAAGAGACCCAGTACTTC.

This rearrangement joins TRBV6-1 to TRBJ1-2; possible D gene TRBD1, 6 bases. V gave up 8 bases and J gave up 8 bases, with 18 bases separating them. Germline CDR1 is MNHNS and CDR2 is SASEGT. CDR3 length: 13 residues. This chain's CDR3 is CASSSIGGIGYTF. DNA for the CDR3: TGTGCCAGCTCCTCAATCGGGGGCATCGGCTACACCTTC.

The CDR3 DNA sequence: TGTGCCAGCAGCCAGACAGGGACCGAGCAGTACTTC. It yields the protein CASSQTGTEQYF. This chain connects TRBV5-4 to TRBJ2-7; 7 bases line up with TRBD1. V was clipped by 4 bases and J by 6 bases; unmatched bases: 4. Per germline, CDR1 SGHNT and CDR2 YYREEE (reference sequence). The CDR3 is made up of 12 amino acids.

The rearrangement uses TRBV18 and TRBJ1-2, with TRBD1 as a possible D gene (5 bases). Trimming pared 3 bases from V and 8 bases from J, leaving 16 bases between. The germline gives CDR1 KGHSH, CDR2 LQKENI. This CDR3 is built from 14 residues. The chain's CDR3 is CASSPRRGEEGYTF. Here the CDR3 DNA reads TGTGCCAGCTCACCCCGGCGGGGGGAGGAAGGCTACACCTTC.

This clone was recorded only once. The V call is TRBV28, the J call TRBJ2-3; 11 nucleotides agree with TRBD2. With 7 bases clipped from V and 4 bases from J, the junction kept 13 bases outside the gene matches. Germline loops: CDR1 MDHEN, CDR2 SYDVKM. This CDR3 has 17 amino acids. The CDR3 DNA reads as TGTGCCAGCACCCCGGGGGCTAGCGGGGGGCCAGCAGATACGCAGTATTTT. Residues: CASTPGASGGPADTQYF.